This T cell receptor (beta chain) is drawn from a study of neurological immune-mediated disorders. Trimming stripped 6 bases from V and 5 bases from J, with 5 bases between. The CDR3 consists of 12 residues. As for the cDNA, it was generated by 5'RACE with 10-nucleotide random UMIs. TCRdb itself ran the 5' RACE reads through MiXCR, one entry per CDR3 protein. This sample has under 90,000 distinct CDR3 sequences, with around 3.4% found just once. This clonotype occurred many times. V gene TRBV12-3 or TRBV12-4 combines with J gene TRBJ1-6; no definite D call. Sequenced sample: PBMCs. The clonotype originates from a woman between 50 and 59 years old with multiple sclerosis. CDR3 nucleotides: TGTGCCAGCAGCCCGGATAATTCACCCCTCCACTTT. This sequence encodes CASSPDNSPLHF.